This TCR beta chain was retrieved from a study of tumor-infiltrating lymphocytes in primary liver carcinoma (dated by TCRdb to about 2017). Background for the entire study: The five patients, three men and two women aged 30 to 69 years, had hepatocellular carcinoma (four) or combined HCC and intrahepatic cholangiocarcinoma (one). The study combined TCRbeta repertoire sequencing, expression microarrays and whole-exome sequencing across five regions of each liver tumor, with adjacent normal tissue and blood. A total of 35 or so specimens from 5 patients, comprising about 25 tumor regions, 5 adjacent noncancerous liver tissues and 5 peripheral blood samples, were covered by TCRbeta repertoire sequencing. Each sample produced about 3.5 to 8 million productive TCRbeta reads, and read depth showed no significant difference between tissue types. Repertoires from technical replicates were highly reproducible, with mean shared-clone rates near 0.89 and correlation coefficients above 0.95. The tumors of the five patients were staged as T1-T3 N0M0, with maximum diameters ranging from 4.2 to 10 cm.

Broader findings and caveats from the paper: A significantly larger repertoire fraction was made up by the top 250 clones in tumors than in blood (p = 0.039). Consistent with antigen-driven expansion, pairs of tumor regions showed higher repertoire overlap (mean around 35%) than either tumor-adjacent pairs (around 17%) or tumor-blood pairs (around 15%). Only a few patients were included in the study, and the authors note that the findings should be validated in a larger study. Bulk unsorted samples precluded comparing CD4+ and CD8+ T cell repertoires. Because sequencing covered only the TCR beta chain and unpaired alpha chains were not captured, true repertoire diversity is likely underestimated.

Worth noting for this clonotype: Its binding antigen is unknown. Germline and junction disagree at one end, which may indicate a read error.

Without any cell sorting, total RNA and DNA were co-extracted from roughly 21-30 mg of bulk tissue using the AllPrep DNA/RNA mini kit. A handful of patients with histopathologically diagnosed primary liver carcinoma underwent surgical resection in China between late 2015 and March 2016. Chronic HBV infection was present in the patients, and the patients were treatment-naive at sampling. Pieces of fresh tumor and adjacent tissue were cut in half, with one half kept in RNAlater at -80 degrees C and the other half sent for histology. Using a constant-region primer and ProtoScript II reverse transcriptase, TCRbeta-specific cDNA was reverse-transcribed from 450 to 650 ng total RNA. Three nested multiplex PCR rounds, following a slightly modified ARM-PCR procedure, were used to build the TCRbeta libraries. Sample barcodes and Illumina adapters were added in a final 25-cycle PCR using Deep VentR polymerase. Before sequencing, amplicons of 200-500 bp were purified from gel using a QIAquick gel extraction kit. An Illumina HiSeq 2500 was used to sequence the TCRbeta amplicons, generating 250-bp paired-end reads. The authors' analysis ran thus. Trimmomatic v0.33 was used to quality-trim the reads, and FLASH v1.2.11 was used to merge paired reads so that full CDR3 sequences could be recovered. V, D and J germline segments were assigned to the rearranged TCRbeta sequences by MiGEC v1.2.1b. Clonotype statistics and Shannon-Wiener diversity indices were calculated with VDJtools v1.0.0. To reduce sampling bias, subsequent analyses other than the diversity analysis used only the 250 most abundant clonotypes in each sample. TCRdb reprocessed the public reads (quality trimming at Q25 with fastp, clone calling with MiXCR) and kept in-frame beta chains. All rows with the same CDR3 protein become a single entry with the most common DNA and genes. What appears here as the V and J calls and clone size reflects TCRdb's work, not the paper's. This sample holds about 120,000 distinct CDR3 sequences; roughly 75% were observed only once. The ten most abundant clones make up 8.1% of the sample.

The specimen sequenced was tumor-adjacent normal liver tissue. This clonotype was obtained from an older woman with primary liver carcinoma and hepatitis B virus infection.

The CDR3 has the sequence CPSSLTSATTEQYF. At the DNA level, the sequence is TGTCCCAGCAGTTTAACTAGTGCTACTACGGAGCAGTACTTC. The rearrangement joined TRBV6-1 to TRBJ2-7, with a weak D call of TRBD2 (5 bases match). The germline V gene gives CDR1 as MNHNS and CDR2 as SASEGT. The CDR3 goes from the cysteine to the phenylalanine over 14 residues. Only the CDR3 part of the read is kept: 42 bases, read in frame from the first base.